Listed here are 31 T cell receptor beta chains from one sample, sequenced in a study of blood T cell repertoires in COVID-19. TCRdb's copy holds only in-frame clones and misses some; the assay was immunoSEQ multiplex PCR. The sample has more than 400,000 clones, approximately 90% seen once. The sample consisted of PBMCs or T cells enriched from blood (not recorded which). The receptors come from a young woman who had recovered from COVID-19.

CDR3 DNA sequence: TGTGCCAGCAGTGAAGGAGGGTTTAGGGATCAGCCCCAGCATTTT. As protein: CASSEGGFRDQPQHF. V usage is TRBV2 and J usage is TRBJ1-5, with D unclear. V was shortened by 1 base and J by 5 bases, with 12 bases between the two germline ends. The CDR3 runs to 15 residues. From germline, CDR1 is SNHLY and CDR2 FYNNEI.

The CDR3 coding sequence is TGTGCCAGCACCTCGACAGGGGAAAGTAATTCACCCCTCCACTTT. Its protein is CASTSTGESNSPLHF. V usage is TRBV6-5 and J usage is TRBJ1-6, with 8 bases identical to TRBD1. The V and J ends lost 7 bases and 6 bases, in that order; junction bases with no gene match: 8. The germline CDR1 and CDR2 sequences are MNHEY and SVGAGI. The CDR3 length is 15 residues.

This sequence joins TRBV4-1 and TRBJ2-7, with 7 bases fitting TRBD2. CDR1 MGHRA and CDR2 YSYEKL come from the germline V gene. The CDR3 contains 15 residues. Trimming at V came to 1 base and at J to 6 bases, leaving 9 bases not matched to a gene. DNA for the CDR3: TGCGCCAGCAGCCAAGGACTAGCCTATCGAGGCGAGCAGTACTTC. Translated, it gives CASSQGLAYRGEQYF.

The chain carries TRBV5-4 and TRBJ1-2; D gene unclear. The CDR3 extends over 15 amino acids. Germline CDR1 reads SGHNT; CDR2 reads YYREEE (reference sequence). The ends were cut back, 0 bases at V and 0 bases at J, with 9 bases in the middle. The CDR3 region is CASSLEDGTNYGYTF. CDR3 DNA: TGTGCCAGCAGCTTGGAAGACGGGACTAACTATGGCTACACCTTC. Full variable domain (rest looked up from reference TRBV5-4 and TRBJ1-2): ETGVTQSPTHLIKTRGQQVTLRCSSQSGHNTVSWYQQALGQGPQFIFQYYREEENGRGNFPPRFSGLQFPNYSSELNVNALELDDSALYLCASSLEDGTNYGYTFGSGTRLTVV.

The genes are TRBV11-2 and TRBJ1-4; D might be TRBD1 (5 bases). Germline V lookup: CDR1 SGHAT, CDR2 FQNNGV. Trimming shortened V by 3 bases and J by 6 bases, and 11 bases separated the two germline ends. This CDR3 region has 14 residues. CDR3 sequence: CASSFRGVDEKLFF. The CDR3 coding sequence is TGTGCCAGCAGCTTTCGGGGGGTAGATGAAAAACTGTTTTTT.

The chain is built from TRBV2 and TRBJ1-2; TRBD1 might be the D (5 bases). CDR3 size: 13 residues. CDR1 and CDR2 from the germline V gene are SNHLY and FYNNEI. Between the trimmed V and J ends, which lost 6 bases and 4 bases, there was a span of 12 bases. The CDR3 region is CASRSGIVYGYTF. DNA for the CDR3: TGTGCCAGCAGGTCAGGGATCGTCTATGGCTACACCTTC.

The chain uses TRBV7-9 and TRBJ1-5, with D unclear. CDR1 and CDR2 from the germline V gene are SEHNR and FQNEAQ (reference sequence). Trimming removed 3 bases from V and 5 bases from J, with 5 bases in between. CDR3 size: 12 residues. The CDR3 nucleotides are TGTGCCAGCAGCTTGGAGGATCAGCCCCAGCATTTT. Translation gives CASSLEDQPQHF.

The rearrangement links TRBV13 to TRBJ1-1; 7 nucleotides align to TRBD1. CDR1 and CDR2 (germline): PRHDT, FYEKMQ (reference sequence). The CDR3 is made up of 15 amino acids. J was trimmed by 3 bases and V by 1 base; bases with no gene match: 5. The CDR3 region is CASSLDEGAYTEAFF. CDR3 bases: TGTGCCAGCAGCTTAGATGAGGGGGCATACACTGAAGCTTTCTTT.

The CDR3 sequence is CASSQRGQWETQYF. The DNA for the CDR3 is TGTGCCAGCAGCCAGAGGGGACAGTGGGAGACCCAGTACTTC. The J gene is TRBJ2-5, the V gene TRBV3-1 (or the pseudogene TRBV3-2), with 7 bases matching TRBD1. V lost 3 bases and J lost 5; bases outside the gene matches: 6. Germline CDR1 is LGHDT and CDR2 is YNNKEL (reference sequence). The CDR3 contains 14 residues.

This chain joins TRBV2 and TRBJ1-4; no definite D call. Germline assignment: CDR1 SNHLY and CDR2 FYNNEI. This CDR3 is built from 11 residues. Trimming stripped 4 bases from V and 6 bases from J, with 3 bases between. CDR3 sequence: CASSADEKLFF. DNA for the CDR3: TGTGCCAGCAGTGCGGATGAAAAACTGTTTTTT.

The J gene is TRBJ1-2, the V gene TRBV6-5, with 7 nucleotides matching TRBD1. The V gene end was trimmed by 8 bases and the J gene end by 4 bases; junction bases not matched to a gene: 13. Germline assignment: CDR1 MNHEY and CDR2 SVGAGI. This CDR3 is 15 amino acids long. Here the CDR3 reads CASQELTGVGYGYTF. The CDR3 coding sequence is TGTGCCAGCCAAGAACTTACAGGGGTAGGCTATGGCTACACCTTC.

The rearrangement links TRBV3-1 (or the pseudogene TRBV3-2) to TRBJ1-4, with 11 positions matching TRBD1. This CDR3 spans 14 amino acids. Germline values: CDR1 LGHDT, CDR2 YNNKEL (reference sequence). V lost 6 bases to trimming and J lost 12 bases; unmatched junction nucleotides: 9. CDR3 sequence (DNA): TGTGCCAGCAGGGACAGGGGGCAAGGAGGTGAACTGTTTTTT. This translates into CASRDRGQGGELFF.

The chain has TRBV28 and TRBJ1-2; D is uncertain. Trimming took 3 bases from V and 8 from J, leaving 7 bases between them. The germline V gene encodes CDR1 MDHEN and CDR2 SYDVKM. The CDR3 consists of 11 residues. The CDR3 region is CASSLREGYTF. In DNA, the CDR3 is TGTGCCAGCAGTTTGCGGGAGGGCTACACCTTC.

The chain employs TRBV30 and TRBJ1-2; 7 bases align to TRBD1. CDR3 length: 11 amino acids. Germline V CDR1 and CDR2: GTSNPN, SVGIG (reference sequence). Trimming removed 6 bases from V and 8 bases from J; junction bases left unmatched: 6. This CDR3 reads CACNRGDGYTF. The CDR3 coding sequence is TGTGCCTGTAACAGGGGTGACGGCTACACCTTC.

V gene TRBV5-1 combines with J gene TRBJ2-1, with a tentative D call TRBD2 (7 bases). Germline lookup yields CDR1 SGHRS and CDR2 YFSETQ. Trimming left V 2 bases short and J 5 bases short, with 14 bases between. This CDR3 has 15 amino acids. Here the CDR3 DNA reads TGCGCCAGCAGCTTTGGGGGGGCGCGGGACAATGAGCAGTTCTTC. This encodes CASSFGGARDNEQFF. Using reference TRBV5-1 and TRBJ2-1 for the parts outside the CDR3, the full variable domain is KAGVTQTPRYLIKTRGQQVTLSCSPISGHRSVSWYQQTPGQGLQFLFEYFSETQRNKGNFPGRFSGRQFSNSRSEMNVSTLELGDSALYLCASSFGGARDNEQFFGPGTRLTVL.

The chain recombines TRBV12-3 or TRBV12-4 with TRBJ1-1, with a possible D match to TRBD1 (6 bases). The V end was cut by 5 bases, the J end by 11 bases, with 15 bases between. The CDR3 extends over 12 amino acids. For the CDR3, the DNA is TGTGCCAGCAGTCGACAGGCTAGGGATGCTTTCTTT. Translated, it gives CASSRQARDAFF.

In this sample, this clone turned up a few times. The gene calls are TRBV4-1 and TRBJ2-7; D might be TRBD2 (6 bases). The CDR3 is 15 amino acids. Germline V gives CDR1 MGHRA, CDR2 YSYEKL. Trimming pared 1 base from V and 2 bases from J, leaving 12 bases between. For the CDR3, the DNA is TGCGCCAGCAGCCAAGGGCCTTCGGGGGCCTACGAGCAGTACTTC. This translates into CASSQGPSGAYEQYF.

This clone was counted a few times. CDR3 region: CASSLVGEEGEQYF. In nucleotides, the CDR3 is TGTGCCAGCAGCTTAGTAGGGGAGGAGGGCGAGCAGTACTTC. The genes are TRBV7-2 and TRBJ2-7; TRBD2 might be the D (6 bases). CDR3 size: 14 residues. V was pared by 1 base and J by 6 bases, with 13 bases between. Germline loops: CDR1 SGHTA, CDR2 FQGNSA.

The chain couples TRBV7-9 to TRBJ2-5, with D tentatively TRBD2 (5 bases). Germline V gives CDR1 SEHNR, CDR2 FQNEAQ (reference sequence). Trimming removed 7 bases from V and 5 bases from J, with 11 bases in between. CDR3 size: 12 residues. The CDR3 protein is CASKGGPETQYF. The DNA of the CDR3 is TGTGCCAGCAAAGGAGGACCGGAGACCCAGTACTTC. Based on the CDR3 plus reference TRBV7-9 and TRBJ2-5, the full variable domain is DTGVSQNPRHKITKRGQNVTFRCDPISEHNRLYWYRQTLGQGPEFLTYFQNEAQLEKSRLLSDRFSAERPKGSFSTLEIQRTEQGDSAMYLCASKGGPETQYFGPGTRLLVL.

This chain joins TRBV18 and TRBJ1-3, with D maybe TRBD1 (5 bases). The CDR3 has 15 residues. Germline loops: CDR1 KGHSH, CDR2 LQKENI. Between the trimmed V and J ends, which lost 6 bases and 4 bases, there was a span of 16 bases. The CDR3 loop reads CASSAGLNLGNTIYF. For the CDR3, the DNA is TGTGCCAGCTCGGCAGGGTTGAACCTAGGAAACACCATATATTTT.

The gene calls are TRBV11-2 and TRBJ2-3, with D perhaps TRBD1 (7 bases). The germline V gene has CDR1 SGHAT and CDR2 FQNNGV. V gave up 1 base and J gave up 3 bases, with 14 bases separating them. This CDR3 is 16 amino acids long. CDR3 in DNA: TGTGCCAGCAGCTTAGGCGGGGACAGATCAACAGATACGCAGTATTTT. This codes for CASSLGGDRSTDTQYF.

The genes are TRBV28 and TRBJ2-7, with D possibly being TRBD1 (6 bases). Germline assignment: CDR1 MDHEN and CDR2 SYDVKM. This CDR3 spans 16 amino acids. Between the trimmed V and J ends, which lost 5 bases and 4 bases, there was a span of 21 bases. The CDR3 sequence is CASSPLRQVGLYEQYF. In DNA, the CDR3 is TGTGCCAGCAGTCCCCTTAGACAGGTCGGCCTTTACGAGCAGTACTTC.

The rearrangement uses TRBV4-1 and TRBJ1-1; D might be TRBD1 (6 bases). The CDR3 runs 15 residues. Trimming cost V 3 bases and J 1 base, with 12 bases left between them. Germline V gives CDR1 MGHRA, CDR2 YSYEKL. The CDR3 here is CASSHPGASNTEAFF. The CDR3 DNA follows: TGCGCCAGCAGCCACCCAGGGGCCTCGAACACTGAAGCTTTCTTT.

As to this clone: Distinct nucleotide sequences in the sample also encode this CDR3. This chain uses TRBV28 with TRBJ2-3; D is unresolved. Germline V gene data show CDR1 as MDHEN and CDR2 as SYDVKM. The CDR3 is 12 amino acids. The ends were cut back, 6 bases at V and 2 bases at J, with 6 bases in the middle. CDR3 nucleotides: TGTGCCAGCAGCTCTCCCACAGATACGCAGTATTTT. It specifies CASSSPTDTQYF. Filled out from reference TRBV28 and TRBJ2-3, the complete variable domain reads DVKVTQSSRYLVKRTGEKVFLECVQDMDHENMFWYRQDPGLGLRLIYFSYDVKMKEKGDIPEGYSVSREKKERFSLILESASTNQTSMYLCASSSPTDTQYFGPGTRLTVL.

The chain combines TRBV24-1 with TRBJ1-4; possible D gene TRBD1, 5 bases. The CDR3 is 16 amino acids. Looked up from germline, CDR1 is KGHDR and CDR2 is SFDVKD. The V gene lost 4 bases and the J gene lost 4 bases, with 15 bases spanning the gap. CDR3 sequence (DNA): TGTGCCACCAGTGACCCTAGGGACGGGGGTAATGAAAAACTGTTTTTT. Protein: CATSDPRDGGNEKLFF.

CDR3 loop: CASSQTILQGGFSGNTIYF. DNA for the CDR3: TGCGCCAGCAGCCAAACTATTCTACAGGGGGGGTTCTCTGGAAACACCATATATTTT. The chain joins TRBV4-1 to TRBJ1-3, with TRBD1 matching over 8 bases. Trimming took 2 bases from V and 0 from J; bases not matched to a gene: 12. Germline assignment: CDR1 MGHRA and CDR2 YSYEKL. The CDR3 runs to 19 residues.

V is TRBV4-2 and J is TRBJ1-1, with D possibly matching TRBD1 (6 bases). With 4 bases removed from V and 2 bases from J, the gap between germline ends came to 11 bases. The CDR3 spans 14 residues. Germline values: CDR1 LGHNA, CDR2 YNFKEQ. The CDR3 region has the DNA TGTGCCAGCAGCCGGTACGGGACAAACACTGAAGCTTTCTTT. Amino acid sequence: CASSRYGTNTEAFF.

CDR3 sequence: CASSFGAGENSPLHF. The CDR3 nucleotides are TGCGCCAGCAGCTTTGGTGCAGGGGAAAATTCACCCCTCCACTTT. The gene calls are TRBV5-1 and TRBJ1-6; tentative D call: TRBD1 (6 bases). Trimming stripped 2 bases from V and 7 bases from J, with 13 bases between. The CDR3 loop spans 15 amino acids. Germline V lookup: CDR1 SGHRS, CDR2 YFSETQ. Supplemented by reference TRBV5-1 and TRBJ1-6, the full variable domain reads KAGVTQTPRYLIKTRGQQVTLSCSPISGHRSVSWYQQTPGQGLQFLFEYFSETQRNKGNFPGRFSGRQFSNSRSEMNVSTLELGDSALYLCASSFGAGENSPLHFGNGTRLTVT.

Comment on this clone: Other DNA sequences in the sample encode the same CDR3. The chain has TRBV6-5 and TRBJ1-5; the match to TRBD1 covers 9 bases. J was trimmed by 2 bases and V by 6 bases; bases with no gene match: 5. This CDR3 is 15 amino acids long. CDR1 and CDR2 from the germline V gene are MNHEY and SVGAGI. The CDR3 loop is CASRGQGAGNQPQHF. The DNA for the CDR3 is TGTGCCAGCAGGGGACAGGGAGCCGGCAATCAGCCCCAGCATTTT.

The CDR3 sequence: CASSSFAPGQTDTIYF. CDR3 sequence (DNA): TGTGCCAGCAGCTCTTTCGCTCCGGGACAGACGGACACCATATATTTT. This chain links TRBV7-2 with TRBJ1-3; 7 nucleotides line up with TRBD1. This CDR3 is 16 amino acids long. V dropped 4 bases and J dropped 8; count of bases not matched to a gene: 14. CDR1 is SGHTA and CDR2 is FQGNSA in the germline V gene.

The chain uses TRBV28 and TRBJ1-5; D unresolved. Trimming took 4 bases from V and 5 from J, leaving 12 bases between them. The CDR3 spans 14 residues. Per the germline V gene, CDR1 is MDHEN and CDR2 is SYDVKM. The CDR3 nucleotides read TGTGCCAGCAGTTCCGACATTTACGATCAGCCCCAGCATTTT. Translated, it gives CASSSDIYDQPQHF.